Each of the 2 T cell receptor beta chains below was sequenced from the same sample in a study of TIL therapy for anti-PD-1-resistant metastatic lung cancer. This was the immunoSEQ v3 assay. Profiled with immunoSEQ multiplex PCR; TCRdb holds only in-frame clones, not every one. Found here are about 60,000 clones, 69% of them singletons; the top ten hold 5.5% to 8.5%. The sample's time point: pre-treatment sample, taken before nivolumab and TIL therapy. The input for sequencing was blood, taken at baseline. The receptors stem from a person aged 25-80 years with non-small cell lung cancer.

The chain recombines TRBV28 with TRBJ1-5; no clear D. Trimming shortened V by 3 bases and J by 6 bases, and 3 bases separated the two germline ends. CDR3 length: 11 residues. Germline assignment: CDR1 MDHEN and CDR2 SYDVKM. For the CDR3, the DNA is TGTGCCAGCAGTTTTCGTCAGCCCCAGCATTTT. This codes for CASSFRQPQHF.

The gene calls are TRBV5-1 and TRBJ1-6; 7 bases are shared with TRBD1. V trimming: 1 base; J trimming: 7 bases; junction bases outside the gene matches: 2. CDR1 is SGHRS and CDR2 is YFSETQ in the germline V gene. This CDR3 has 14 amino acids. This CDR3 is CASSLKQGNSPLHF. The CDR3 DNA reads TGCGCCAGCAGCTTGAAACAGGGGAATTCACCCCTCCACTTT.